A selection of T cell receptor beta chains follows, all from one sample in a study of control samples from healthy donors and cancer patients. The table came from immunoSEQ multiplex PCR; TCRdb's copy has only in-frame clones and leaves some out. The sample holds about 160,000 clones; 94% are singletons and the top ten take around 13%. What was sequenced was PBMCs. These receptors were collected from a man aged 55 to 70 with colorectal cancer. Both conserved end residues are part of each CDR3. Fields, in order: CDR3 DNA, CDR3 protein, D gene, J gene, V gene, clone size. A D gene is named only where the DNA matches it firmly. Size is omitted from some rows. Given values are once, few, many or a class for expanded clones.

CDR3nt: TGTGCCAGCAGCTTTCTGGTGTCCGGGGCCGACGAGCAGTACTTC
CDR3aa: CASSFLVSGADEQYF
d_gene: .
j_gene: TRBJ2-7
v_gene: TRBV7-9
abundance: .

CDR3nt: TGTGCCAGCAACCCGACAGGGGGCTACACTGAAGCTTTCTTT
CDR3aa: CASNPTGGYTEAFF
d_gene: TRBD1
j_gene: TRBJ1-1
v_gene: TRBV28
abundance: .

CDR3nt: TGTGCCAGCAGCTTTACGGGCGACGGTAATTCACCCCTCCACTTT
CDR3aa: CASSFTGDGNSPLHF
d_gene: .
j_gene: TRBJ1-6
v_gene: TRBV5-5
abundance: .

CDR3nt: TGTGCCAGTAGTACGACAGGGGTTTCAACTGAAGCTTTCTTT
CDR3aa: CASSTTGVSTEAFF
d_gene: TRBD1
j_gene: TRBJ1-1
v_gene: TRBV19
abundance: .

CDR3nt: TGTGCCAGCAGCTTGGTGAGGGCCCAGAACACCGGGGAGCTGTTTTTT
CDR3aa: CASSLVRAQNTGELFF
d_gene: .
j_gene: TRBJ2-2
v_gene: TRBV5-4
abundance: .

CDR3nt: TGTGCCAGCAACTCAGGGGCTAACTATGGCTACACCTTC
CDR3aa: CASNSGANYGYTF
d_gene: .
j_gene: TRBJ1-2
v_gene: TRBV6-5
abundance: .

CDR3nt: TGTGCCAGCAGTTACTCAGGGGGCGTATTCTACGAGCAGTACTTC
CDR3aa: CASSYSGGVFYEQYF
d_gene: TRBD1
j_gene: TRBJ2-7
v_gene: TRBV6-5
abundance: .

CDR3nt: TGTGCCAGCAGTCCCGGGGGACTAGCGGGGGACACCGGGGAGCTGTTTTTT
CDR3aa: CASSPGGLAGDTGELFF
d_gene: TRBD2
j_gene: TRBJ2-2
v_gene: TRBV28
abundance: .

CDR3nt: TGTGCCAGCAGCTTTAGCGGCAACACTGAAGCTTTCTTT
CDR3aa: CASSFSGNTEAFF
d_gene: .
j_gene: TRBJ1-1
v_gene: TRBV5-5
abundance: .

CDR3nt: TGTGCCAGCAGTCCGCAGGGGCTACAGCCCTATGGCTACACCTTC
CDR3aa: CASSPQGLQPYGYTF
d_gene: .
j_gene: TRBJ1-2
v_gene: TRBV7-2
abundance: .

CDR3nt: TGTGCCAGCAGTGAATTTGGGCAGCTGAACACTGAAGCTTTCTTT
CDR3aa: CASSEFGQLNTEAFF
d_gene: .
j_gene: TRBJ1-1
v_gene: TRBV2
abundance: .

CDR3nt: TGTGCCAGCAGGCACCTTGGGAACACTGAAGCTTTCTTT
CDR3aa: CASRHLGNTEAFF
d_gene: .
j_gene: TRBJ1-1
v_gene: TRBV14
abundance: .

CDR3nt: TGCGCCAGCACGGCAGGGTTGGTTGCTGGGGCCAACGTCCTGACTTTC
CDR3aa: CASTAGLVAGANVLTF
d_gene: .
j_gene: TRBJ2-6
v_gene: TRBV4-1
abundance: .

CDR3nt: TGCGCCAGCAGCCAAGATTATTCAGTGAGCACAGATACGCAGTATTTT
CDR3aa: CASSQDYSVSTDTQYF
d_gene: .
j_gene: TRBJ2-3
v_gene: TRBV4-3
abundance: once

CDR3nt: TGTGCCAGCAGCCGGCTCGGCACAGATACGCAGTATTTT
CDR3aa: CASSRLGTDTQYF
d_gene: .
j_gene: TRBJ2-3
v_gene: TRBV9
abundance: .

CDR3nt: TGTGCCAGTAGTTTACAGGGAAAGACCGGGGAGCTGTTTTTT
CDR3aa: CASSLQGKTGELFF
d_gene: .
j_gene: TRBJ2-2
v_gene: TRBV19
abundance: .

CDR3nt: TGTGCCAGCAGTTCGGGACAGGGGACTGGCTACACCTTC
CDR3aa: CASSSGQGTGYTF
d_gene: TRBD1
j_gene: TRBJ1-2
v_gene: TRBV27
abundance: .

CDR3nt: TGTGCCAGCAGCCACCGGACTAGCGGGGCTCCAGATACGCAGTATTTT
CDR3aa: CASSHRTSGAPDTQYF
d_gene: TRBD2
j_gene: TRBJ2-3
v_gene: TRBV3-1/TRBV3-2
abundance: .

CDR3nt: TGTGCCTGGAGTGTACGTGGGGGAGACTACGAGCAGTACTTC
CDR3aa: CAWSVRGGDYEQYF
d_gene: .
j_gene: TRBJ2-7
v_gene: TRBV30
abundance: once

CDR3nt: TGTGCCAGCAGCCCTCAGGCGACTGAAGCTTTCTTT
CDR3aa: CASSPQATEAFF
d_gene: .
j_gene: TRBJ1-1
v_gene: TRBV11-2
abundance: .

CDR3nt: TGTGCCAGCGCAGAGGCGCCGGGGAACACTGAAGCTTTCTTT
CDR3aa: CASAEAPGNTEAFF
d_gene: .
j_gene: TRBJ1-1
v_gene: TRBV6-5
abundance: .

CDR3nt: TGTGCCAGCAGTTTCGACAGGGGGCAGGGACAGCCCCAGCATTTT
CDR3aa: CASSFDRGQGQPQHF
d_gene: TRBD1
j_gene: TRBJ1-5
v_gene: TRBV11-2
abundance: .

CDR3nt: TGTGCCCTAGGCTCCCTGAGGGAGCAGTACTTC
CDR3aa: CALGSLREQYF
d_gene: .
j_gene: TRBJ2-7
v_gene: TRBV9
abundance: .

CDR3nt: TGCGCCAGCAGCTTGGGAGGGACAGGTGGCGAGACCCAGTACTTC
CDR3aa: CASSLGGTGGETQYF
d_gene: TRBD1
j_gene: TRBJ2-5
v_gene: TRBV5-1
abundance: .

CDR3nt: TGTGCCAGCAGCTTTCGACTGGCACAAGAGACCCAGTACTTC
CDR3aa: CASSFRLAQETQYF
d_gene: .
j_gene: TRBJ2-5
v_gene: TRBV7-2
abundance: few

CDR3nt: TGTGCCAGCAGCTTGGACGGGGCTACCGGGGAGCTGTTTTTT
CDR3aa: CASSLDGATGELFF
d_gene: .
j_gene: TRBJ2-2
v_gene: TRBV5-4
abundance: .

CDR3nt: TGTGCCAGCAGCTCACCCGGGACACCGAACACCGGGGAGCTGTTTTTT
CDR3aa: CASSSPGTPNTGELFF
d_gene: .
j_gene: TRBJ2-2
v_gene: TRBV7-9
abundance: .

CDR3nt: TGTGCCTGGGGGGGGCAGTATAGCAATCAGCCCCAGCATTTT
CDR3aa: CAWGGQYSNQPQHF
d_gene: .
j_gene: TRBJ1-5
v_gene: TRBV30
abundance: .

CDR3nt: TGTGCCAGCAGTTTATATCAACAGGGGATCGGCTACACCTTC
CDR3aa: CASSLYQQGIGYTF
d_gene: TRBD1
j_gene: TRBJ1-2
v_gene: TRBV28
abundance: few

CDR3nt: TGTGCCAGCAGCCAAGAGGGCAGGCCAGGAGCTTTCTTT
CDR3aa: CASSQEGRPGAFF
d_gene: .
j_gene: TRBJ1-1
v_gene: TRBV3-1/TRBV3-2
abundance: .

CDR3nt: TGTGCCAGCAGTTTCTACGAGGGGAATTCACCCCTCCACTTT
CDR3aa: CASSFYEGNSPLHF
d_gene: .
j_gene: TRBJ1-6
v_gene: TRBV25-1
abundance: .

CDR3nt: TGTGCCAGCAGCTTACTAGCGGGGGGTCGAGATACGCAGTATTTT
CDR3aa: CASSLLAGGRDTQYF
d_gene: TRBD2
j_gene: TRBJ2-3
v_gene: TRBV3-1/TRBV3-2
abundance: .

CDR3nt: TGTGCCAGTAGTAGATCCCCCGGGACAGGTCCTATGAACACTGAAGCTTTCTTT
CDR3aa: CASSRSPGTGPMNTEAFF
d_gene: TRBD1
j_gene: TRBJ1-1
v_gene: TRBV19
abundance: .

CDR3nt: TGTGCCAGCAGTTTAGCCGGCAGAAGCACAGATACGCAGTATTTT
CDR3aa: CASSLAGRSTDTQYF
d_gene: .
j_gene: TRBJ2-3
v_gene: TRBV28
abundance: .

CDR3nt: TGTGCCGCTGAGGGAATCGAGTATGAGCAGTTCTTC
CDR3aa: CAAEGIEYEQFF
d_gene: .
j_gene: TRBJ2-1
v_gene: TRBV28
abundance: .

CDR3nt: TGTGCCAGCAGCTTAGCGGTTAGCCCGTGGAATGAGCAGTTCTTC
CDR3aa: CASSLAVSPWNEQFF
d_gene: .
j_gene: TRBJ2-1
v_gene: TRBV7-6
abundance: .

CDR3nt: TGTGCCAGCAGCTCCGACAGAAACAATGAGCAGTTCTTC
CDR3aa: CASSSDRNNEQFF
d_gene: .
j_gene: TRBJ2-1
v_gene: TRBV7-7
abundance: .

CDR3nt: TGTGCCAGCAGCTTAAGGACAGGGGGTGATAGAAACATTCAGTACTTC
CDR3aa: CASSLRTGGDRNIQYF
d_gene: TRBD1
j_gene: TRBJ2-4
v_gene: TRBV7-2
abundance: .

CDR3nt: TGTGCCAGCAGTTACGGGGGCGCTGGCACAGATACGCAGTATTTT
CDR3aa: CASSYGGAGTDTQYF
d_gene: .
j_gene: TRBJ2-3
v_gene: TRBV6-5
abundance: .

CDR3nt: TGTGCCAGCAGTTTAAGACAGCAAGAGACCCAGTACTTC
CDR3aa: CASSLRQQETQYF
d_gene: .
j_gene: TRBJ2-5
v_gene: TRBV12-3/TRBV12-4
abundance: .

CDR3nt: TGCGCCAGCAGCTTGACCCGGGGTGATACGCAGTATTTT
CDR3aa: CASSLTRGDTQYF
d_gene: .
j_gene: TRBJ2-3
v_gene: TRBV5-1
abundance: .

CDR3nt: TGTGCCAGTACCCCATCGGGGGGCTACACTGAAGCTTTCTTT
CDR3aa: CASTPSGGYTEAFF
d_gene: .
j_gene: TRBJ1-1
v_gene: TRBV19
abundance: .

CDR3nt: TGTGCCAGCAGTTACTCGTCCCAGCCCCAGCATTTT
CDR3aa: CASSYSSQPQHF
d_gene: .
j_gene: TRBJ1-5
v_gene: TRBV6-6
abundance: .